The clone carrying this TCR beta chain was counted a few times. Antigen: not known. Reverse transcribing all isolated RNA meant expressed TCRB transcripts were sequenced. Data came from immunoSEQ multiplex PCR; TCRdb stores just in-frame clones and leaves some out. The data hold around 310,000 clones, with roughly 13% observed a single time. CD4+ naive, central memory, regulatory and stem cell-like memory cells were sorted via CD45RO/CCR7/CD25/CD127/CD95/CD27. The sample comes from a study of beta chain features in type 1 diabetes. CDR3 length equals 16 residues. V lost 4 bases to trimming and J lost 0 bases, with 14 bases between them. The V gene's germline CDR1 is SGHRS and CDR2 YFSETQ. Study-wide findings and caveats: The study found fewer insertions and more deletions at VDJ junctions in type 1 diabetes patients. Shorter TCRB CDR3s, moderately but significantly so, marked every one of the four CD4+ subsets in Type 1 diabetes patients.

The V gene is TRBV5-1, the J gene TRBJ2-1; unclear D gene. Sequenced: naive CD4+ T cells from blood. The receptor comes from a woman between 18 and 29 years old with type 1 diabetes. CDR3 in DNA: TGCGCCAGCAGCCCCCTTCCTTCGAGCTCCTACAATGAGCAGTTCTTC. This codes for CASSPLPSSSYNEQFF.